This T cell receptor beta chain was profiled in a study of T-cell reconstitution after alpha-beta-depleted transplantation in children. V shed 6 bases and J 0 bases; nucleotides not matched to a gene: 5. The CDR3 runs to 16 residues. Germline lookup yields CDR1 MNHNS and CDR2 SASEGT. This clonotype has ten or more counts. A library of TCRbeta sequences, prepared with unique molecular identifiers, was generated. TCRdb passed the PCR reads through MiXCR, listing each CDR3 protein once. The sample consists of 360,000 or so distinct CDR3 sequences, 20% of them appearing once. The J gene is TRBJ2-3, the V gene TRBV6-1; 11 nucleotides line up with TRBD2. This sequence originates from a human donor who donated a stem cell graft to a child with acute myeloid leukemia. Source: PBMCs from the stem cell graft donor, taken from the stem cell graft. CDR3 sequence (DNA): TGTGCCAGCAGACCCGGGACTAGCGGAAGCACAGATACGCAGTATTTT. This encodes CASRPGTSGSTDTQYF.